What follows describes a single T cell receptor (beta chain). The entry originates in a study of blood T cell repertoires in COVID-19. Study-level information: Specimens from acute and convalescent COVID-19 originated in the United States, Italy and Spain.

Sequenced by immunoSEQ multiplex PCR; TCRdb stores in-frame clones only, minus some. The repertoire has under 250,000 clones, about 80% of them found once; the top ten carry approximately 1.2%. Looked up from germline, CDR1 is SGDLS and CDR2 is YYNGEE. The CDR3 runs to 17 residues. Germline trimming cut 0 bases from V and 4 bases from J; bases unmatched to any gene: 8. The rearrangement links TRBV9 to TRBJ1-1; 11 bases map to TRBD1. The specimen was PBMCs or T cells enriched from blood (not recorded which). The TCR comes from a woman between 40 and 55 years old with acute COVID-19. CDR3 bases: TGTGCCAGCAGCGTAGTCGGACAGGGGGCTAAGGGCACTGAAGCTTTCTTT. Translation gives CASSVVGQGAKGTEAFF.